The 2 T cell receptor beta chains given below trace back to one sample, sequenced in a study of response to subunit inactivated influenza vaccine. Each CDR3 protein is one row after TCRdb ran MiXCR on the RT-PCR reads. Of about 540,000 distinct CDR3 sequences listed, 20% to 25% are singletons. These same data were also listed under a study on T cells expressing NK-cell markers. That report adds: Libraries used 5'RACE template switching adding universal primer site and UMIs.

This material consisted of CD4+ T cells sorted from PBMCs, taken 11 to 12 days after vaccination. All receptors derive from a man aged 50-60 years who received an inactivated influenza vaccine.

This clonotype was recorded at least ten times. The gene calls are TRBV5-1 and TRBJ2-7, with D perhaps matching TRBD1 (6 bases). Germline V gene data show CDR1 as SGHRS and CDR2 as YFSETQ. V lost 1 base and J 6 bases, leaving 14 bases between the germline ends. This CDR3 spans 14 amino acids. The chain's CDR3 is CASSLLAGDGEQYF. CDR3 sequence (DNA): TGCGCCAGCAGCTTGCTAGCAGGGGATGGCGAGCAGTACTTC.

This clonotype was seen many times. The chain uses TRBV3-1 and TRBJ2-5; 8 nucleotides match TRBD1. The junction had 14 bases not matched to a gene; V was cut back by 3 bases and J by 5 bases. This CDR3 spans 17 amino acids. CDR1 is LGHDT and CDR2 is YNNKEL in the germline V gene (reference sequence). The CDR3, as DNA: TGTGCCAGCAGCCAGAGTACCAGGGGGCTATCTGGGGAGACCCAGTACTTC. It yields the protein CASSQSTRGLSGETQYF.